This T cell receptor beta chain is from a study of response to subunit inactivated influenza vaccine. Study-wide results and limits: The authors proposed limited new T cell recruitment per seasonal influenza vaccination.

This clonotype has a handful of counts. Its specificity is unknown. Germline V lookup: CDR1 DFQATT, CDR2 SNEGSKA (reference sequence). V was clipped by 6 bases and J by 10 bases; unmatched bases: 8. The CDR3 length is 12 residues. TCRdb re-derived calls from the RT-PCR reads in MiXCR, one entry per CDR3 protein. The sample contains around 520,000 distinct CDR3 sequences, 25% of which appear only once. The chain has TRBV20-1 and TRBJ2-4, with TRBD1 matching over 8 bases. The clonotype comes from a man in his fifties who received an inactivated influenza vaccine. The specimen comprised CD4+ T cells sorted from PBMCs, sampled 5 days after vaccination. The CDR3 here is CSAQRDRRIQYF. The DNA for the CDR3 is TGCAGTGCCCAACGGGACAGGCGGATTCAGTACTTC.